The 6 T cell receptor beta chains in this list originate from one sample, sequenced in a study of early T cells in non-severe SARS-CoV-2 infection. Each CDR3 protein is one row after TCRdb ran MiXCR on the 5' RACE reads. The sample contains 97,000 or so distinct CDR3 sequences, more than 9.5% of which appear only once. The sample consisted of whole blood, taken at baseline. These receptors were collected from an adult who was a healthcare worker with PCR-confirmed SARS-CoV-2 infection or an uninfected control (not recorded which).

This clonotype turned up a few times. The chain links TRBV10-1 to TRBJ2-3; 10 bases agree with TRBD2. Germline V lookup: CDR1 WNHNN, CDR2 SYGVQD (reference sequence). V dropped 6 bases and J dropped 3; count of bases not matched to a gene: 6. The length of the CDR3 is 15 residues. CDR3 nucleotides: TGCGCCAGCAGCCCAACTAGCGGGGTAACAGATACGCAGTATTTT. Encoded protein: CASSPTSGVTDTQYF.

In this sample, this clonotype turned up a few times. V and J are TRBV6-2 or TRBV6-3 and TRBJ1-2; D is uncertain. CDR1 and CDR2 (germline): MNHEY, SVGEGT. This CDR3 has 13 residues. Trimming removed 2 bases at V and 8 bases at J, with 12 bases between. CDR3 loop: CASSYGGIPGYTF. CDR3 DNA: TGTGCCAGCAGTTACGGTGGCATTCCGGGCTACACCTTC.

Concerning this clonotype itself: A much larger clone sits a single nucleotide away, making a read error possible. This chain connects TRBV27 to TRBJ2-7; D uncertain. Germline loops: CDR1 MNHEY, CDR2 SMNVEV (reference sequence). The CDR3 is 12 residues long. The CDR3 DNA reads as TGTTCCAGCAGTCCCGAACCCTACGAGCAGTACTTC. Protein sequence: CSSSPEPYEQYF.

CDR3 loop: CASSLARNDYGYTF. The CDR3 region has the DNA TGCGCCAGCAGCTTGGCCAGAAATGACTATGGCTACACCTTC. The rearrangement joins TRBV5-1 to TRBJ1-2; no reliable D call. CDR3 length: 14 amino acids. The ends were cut back, 0 bases at V and 3 bases at J, with 9 bases in the middle. The germline V gene has CDR1 SGHRS and CDR2 YFSETQ.

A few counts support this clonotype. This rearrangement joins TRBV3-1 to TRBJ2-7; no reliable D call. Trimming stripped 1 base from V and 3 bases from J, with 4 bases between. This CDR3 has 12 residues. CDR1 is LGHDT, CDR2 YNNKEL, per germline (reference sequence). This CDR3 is CASSQVYYEQYF. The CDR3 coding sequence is TGTGCCAGCAGCCAAGTGTACTACGAGCAGTACTTC.

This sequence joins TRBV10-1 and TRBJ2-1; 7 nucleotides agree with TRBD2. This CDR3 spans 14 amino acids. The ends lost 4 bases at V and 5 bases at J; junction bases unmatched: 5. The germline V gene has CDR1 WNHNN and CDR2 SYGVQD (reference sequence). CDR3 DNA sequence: TGCGCCAGCAGTGCGGGGGGTCGTCACAATGAGCAGTTCTTC. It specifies CASSAGGRHNEQFF.